The source of this TCR beta chain is a study of cytomegalovirus exposure and HLA in healthy donors. The study drew the donors from its approximately 120-subject validation cohort, separate from the roughly 710-subject first cohort. Findings and caveats of the study: Researchers counted around 180 TCR beta chains as cytomegalovirus-associated.

The CDR3 is made up of 15 amino acids. CDR1 and CDR2 from the germline V gene are MNHEY and SMNVEV (reference sequence). The V and J ends lost 4 bases and 1 base respectively, with 13 bases between them. As regards this clone: No antigen is known for it.

Only in-frame clones appear in the TCRdb table, and some are missing; sequencing was by immunoSEQ multiplex PCR. The sample lists some 240,000 clones, about nine tenths occurring once. This TCR derives from a woman between 18 and 30 years old in good health and CMV-seropositive. This rearrangement joins TRBV27 to TRBJ1-1; the D is unclear. The sequenced sample consisted of PBMCs. CDR3 coding DNA: TGTGCCAGCAGTTGGGTGGGAGCTGCGAACACTGAAGCTTTCTTT. The encoded protein is CASSWVGAANTEAFF.